This T cell receptor beta chain was obtained from a study of cytomegalovirus exposure and HLA in healthy donors (dated by TCRdb to 2016 to 2017). In the study overall: In an earlier analysis of under 750 of the donors, 276 Gb of sequence data and 117 million unique TCR beta sequences from about 180 million T cells were reported. To study patterns of TCR occurrence, a later analysis re-analyzed previously published TCR beta repertoires from around 700 donors and added high-resolution HLA genotyping. Of the 300 to 450 genotyped donors, roughly 80% were placed in the genetic ancestry cluster associated with self-reported Caucasian donors. The T cell repertoires of about 700 subjects were profiled by immunosequencing and related to cytomegalovirus serostatus. The study aimed to test whether signatures of past pathogen exposure could be identified by cataloging public T cell receptors. To decide whether each TCR beta V gene segment behaved as functional or pseudogenic, an earlier analysis of some 600 of the donors relied on high-throughput TCR beta sequencing. High-throughput TCR immunosequencing, statistical association of individual TCRs with disease status, and machine learning were combined to predict cytomegalovirus infection status. Besides the first cohort of 550 to 750 subjects, a separate validation cohort made up of about 120 different subjects was used. Because of strong linkage in the cohort, four to six DR-DQ haplotypes were treated as single units for association and clustering. An early release that covered several hundred HLA-typed donors contained about 300 gigabases of sequencing data and roughly 84 million unique TCR sequences. Among 398 genotyped donors of the cohort, an average of approximately 250,000 unique TCR beta nucleotide sequences were sequenced per donor, roughly 18% of them non-productive. Donor age, sex, ethnicity and CMV serostatus were collected together with the repertoire data. All discovery cohort repertoires had been generated using a single sequencing platform. Both class I and class II loci were covered by HLA typing, at four-digit resolution. A later genetic analysis took genome-wide SNP genotypes for 398 of the 666 donors and used that subset as a discovery cohort. Rather than using new phenotypic data, the later analysis identified candidate immune exposures from TCR beta sequences and from how often those sequences occurred across donors. Typing coverage differed by locus: A, B, C, DRB1 and DQB1 were typed in about 629-630 donors, DQA1 in 522, DPA1 in 600 to 610, and DPB1 in roughly 450. The research as a whole found: A later analysis found that TCR association rates varied across HLA loci, with DRB1 alleles showing the most associated TCRs and HLA-C alleles the fewest. Assigning TCR associations to individual alleles was difficult when HLA alleles, especially DR and DQ, strongly co-occurred. While some public TCRs were present in many individuals, most TCR sequences turned up only very rarely across donors. A later analysis associated around 16,000 TCR beta sequences with specific HLA alleles at a false discovery rate of 0.05. A further reported finding was that TCR beta sequences accurately predicted the HLA-A and HLA-B alleles for most subjects in the first cohort. A later analysis reported that several top co-occurrence clusters appeared linked to parvovirus B19, influenza, CMV and Epstein-Barr virus. The classifier was reported to diagnose cytomegalovirus status with high specificity and sensitivity in both the original and validation cohorts. The authors suggested that the approach could potentially be extended to other disease states and immunological phenotypes. In a later analysis, HLA-associated TCR beta chains were found to be more clonally expanded and to have lower generation probabilities than equally common non-associated chains. Seventeen rarely observed V segments, including chromosome 9 orphons, were excluded from the earlier analysis of a few hundred of the donors because counts were too low. In a later analysis, most CMV-associated TCR beta chains were found to appear HLA-restricted, with HLA associations seemingly driven largely by CMV exposure. In vitro tests confirmed that a few of the cytomegalovirus-associated TCR beta chains recognize cytomegalovirus antigens. Correlated functional status among segregating V segments might reflect linkage disequilibrium, but an unknown experimental factor could not be ruled out. Because HLA typing was missing for some donors at each locus, association tests included only the typed subset. In an earlier analysis of some 500 of the donors, most TCR beta V segments were observed in productive rearrangements about 90% or about 30% of the time, broadly matching IMGT annotations. The study listed approximately 150 TCR beta chains as associated with cytomegalovirus. The 87-base-pair reads could not distinguish some IMGT-functional V segments, including TRBV6-2 and TRBV6-3, so those segments were excluded. The only immune exposure information available for the cohort was CMV serostatus. In this cohort, only TCR beta chains were sequenced, and detectable features were limited by the absence of alpha or paired-chain data. In a later genetic analysis, a missense DCLRE1C variant was associated with V-gene and J-gene trimming of TCR beta chains, and the association was replicated in an independent cohort. A cluster of highly shared sequence variants was judged likely to be a technical artifact of the sequencing pipeline. Sequencing depth was assumed to be roughly uniform across donors in the presence/absence analyses, though that assumption may not hold. Compared with the roughly 700-donor mean, donors in an Asian-associated ancestry cluster had fewer N-insertions in productive TCRs, according to a later genetic analysis.

The cohort was made up of approximately 670 healthy bone marrow donors. Cohort members were all nominally healthy when sampled, although unrecorded immune exposures were likely present. The donor tested CMV seropositive, placing the donor among the approximately 290 seropositive members of the cohort. A peripheral blood sample was collected from each donor, and TCR beta sequencing was performed on peripheral blood mononuclear cells. Genomic DNA was extracted from the blood cell samples with the Qiagen DNeasy Blood Extraction Kit. As for this clone: No antigen is known for it. The record has no base qualities; no much larger clone is one base away.

CDR3 length: 16 amino acids, cysteine to phenylalanine. The entry retains the CDR3 DNA only, 48 bases that are in frame from base 1. V is pruned by 3 bases and J by 9 bases, leaving 14 bases of the junction without a gene match. CDR1 MGHRA and CDR2 YSYEKL are derived from the germline V gene. Library prep was done by the immunoSEQ multiplex PCR assay. For the multiplex PCR, a mixture combining 60 forward primers for TCR Vbeta segments and 13 reverse primers for TCR Jbeta segments was used. The CDR3 region of rearranged TCR beta genes was amplified from genomic DNA with a multiplex PCR assay. On the Illumina HiSeq System, the amplified TCR beta libraries were sequenced as 87-base-pair reads. Per the source publication's procedure: A later analysis counted approximately 84 million unique TCR beta chains across the 700 or so repertoires, and about 10 million of these chains were shared by at least two donors. Raw reads were error-corrected and collapsed into unique sequences by a nearest-neighbor algorithm in which closely related sequences were merged to remove PCR and sequencing errors. To assign V, D and J gene segments, CDR3 sequences were aligned to IMGT reference sequences. For a sequence to be retained, a match of at least six nucleotides was required to both a V gene segment and a J gene segment. A rearrangement counted as productive if the CDR3 had no stop codons and remained in frame with V and J, and every other rearrangement counted as non-productive. Following IMGT convention, CDR3 was defined as the stretch from the second conserved V-encoded cysteine to the conserved J-encoded phenylalanine. The earlier analysis of about 500 of the donors excluded sequences that lacked an unambiguous match to a single V gene segment. In an earlier analysis of 450 to 700 of the donors, V segments were called functional above 56.7% productive rearrangements and were called segregating when the between-donor standard deviation exceeded 5%. A statistical classification framework was built to diagnose cytomegalovirus status from the catalog of TCR beta chain sequences. V and J gene assignment, in a later analysis, came from comparing TCR nucleotide sequences with IMGT/GENE-DB human TR gene sequences. A later analysis assigned CDR3 sequences and most-parsimonious VDJ recombination scenarios with the TCRdist pipeline. In a later analysis, each TCR beta chain was defined by its CDR3 amino acid sequence together with its V-gene family, and reads lacking a unique V-gene family were excluded. To address suspected cross-contamination and a sequencing artifact, a later analysis removed several hundred highly shared, low-generation-probability nucleotide sequences. In a later analysis, a clonal expansion index was calculated for each public chain from normalized within-repertoire ranks of inferred template counts. In a later analysis, generation probabilities were computed using a VDJ recombination model fitted to out-of-frame rearrangements, and the results were checked against IGoR. A later analysis scored TCR-TCR, TCR-HLA and TCR-CMV co-occurrence with hypergeometric tests, applying a repertoire-size bias correction to TCR pairs. A later analysis estimated false discovery rates by permuting HLA or CMV assignments 20 times. In a later analysis, co-occurring TCRs were grouped using DBSCAN, with TCRdist sequence similarity added in when clustering inside HLA-allele-positive subsets. Repertoires with fewer than 30,000 or more than 120,000 public chains were left out of co-occurrence clustering, as were five repertoires with anomalous nucleotide sharing. The clones in this table, taken by TCRdb from immuneACCESS, are in-frame only. Not every clone is retained; where verified, under half of the shortfall comes from an unresolved V gene, and the cause of the rest is unknown. V and J calls and clone size follow that table, whereas D and trimming were derived from the DNA. The sample table lists about 98,000 clones, around three quarters of them with a count of one. The ten largest clonotypes hold over 15% of the sample.

The source material was PBMCs. The TCR was taken from a man in his fifties or sixties in good health and CMV-seropositive. The V gene is TRBV4-1 and the J gene is TRBJ2-5; TRBD1 agrees with 9 junctional bases. The CDR3 reads as follows: CASSHPGQGVGEAQYF. The sequenced DNA: TGCGCCAGCAGCCATCCGGGACAGGGAGTCGGCGAGGCCCAGTACTTC.